One sample yielded the 26 T cell receptor beta chains listed below, sequenced in a study of control samples from healthy donors and cancer patients. Clones were read by immunoSEQ multiplex PCR, and TCRdb kept only the in-frame ones, dropping some. This sample has about 81,000 clones, with around 94% found just once. What was sequenced was blood. The receptors come from a woman aged 18-30 years in good health.

V and J are TRBV28 and TRBJ1-2, with D possibly being TRBD1 (5 bases). This CDR3 spans 13 amino acids. Germline V gene lookup returns CDR1 MDHEN and CDR2 SYDVKM. Trimming took off 2 bases at V and 2 bases at J, with 6 bases between the two ends. This CDR3 is CASSLAGNYGYTF. The CDR3 DNA sequence: TGTGCCAGCAGTTTAGCAGGGAACTATGGCTACACCTTC.

V is TRBV9 and J is TRBJ1-6; TRBD1 might be the D (6 bases). The CDR3 extends over 16 amino acids. Germline loops: CDR1 SGDLS, CDR2 YYNGEE. Trimming pared 3 bases from V and 1 base from J, leaving 11 bases between. This CDR3 is CASSEGGGSYNSPLHF. In nucleotides, the CDR3 is TGTGCCAGCAGCGAGGGAGGGGGTTCCTATAATTCACCCCTCCACTTT.

The chain joins TRBV2 to TRBJ1-3; perhaps TRBD1 as D (5 bases). Trimming took 7 bases from V and 11 from J, leaving 12 bases between them. This CDR3 has 11 amino acids. CDR1 is SNHLY, CDR2 FYNNEI, per germline. The CDR3, as DNA: TGTGCCAGCACCAGCACAGGCTCCATATATTTT. It codes for CASTSTGSIYF.

The chain combines TRBV27 with TRBJ1-2, with D maybe TRBD1 (5 bases). In germline, CDR1 is MNHEY, CDR2 SMNVEV (reference sequence). Trimming removed 6 bases at V and 2 bases at J, with 22 bases between. This CDR3 spans 17 amino acids. CDR3 nucleotides: TGTGCCAGCAGGGACGGGGGTCAAAACAACCTCAACTATGGCTACACCTTC. It yields the protein CASRDGGQNNLNYGYTF.

The chain joins TRBV7-2 to TRBJ2-7; D is uncertain. CDR1 and CDR2 from the germline V gene are SGHTA and FQGNSA. The CDR3 length is 16 residues. The V end lost 1 base, the J end lost 2 bases, and 15 bases lay between the germline ends. The CDR3 DNA sequence: TGTGCCAGCAGCTTAGGTGTGAGGCGCACCACCTACGAGCAGTACTTC. Its protein is CASSLGVRRTTYEQYF.

The sample holds one count of this clone. This chain links TRBV5-1 with TRBJ2-7, with unresolved D. The CDR3 is 13 amino acids. Trimming removed 7 bases from V and 0 bases from J, with 11 bases in between. Germline CDR1 SGHRS, CDR2 YFSETQ. The CDR3 DNA follows: TGCGCCAGCGCCAAACCGGACTCCTACGAGCAGTACTTC. This encodes CASAKPDSYEQYF.

The gene calls are TRBV5-4 and TRBJ2-7; D is unresolved. The V and J ends lost 1 base and 1 base respectively, with 9 bases between them. Germline lookup yields CDR1 SGHNT and CDR2 YYREEE (reference sequence). The CDR3 contains 14 residues. Here the CDR3 DNA reads TGTGCCAGCAGCTTGCACGGGTGGTCCTACGAGCAGTACTTC. Translating it yields CASSLHGWSYEQYF.

The gene calls are TRBV9 and TRBJ2-2; no definite D call. V dropped 3 bases and J dropped 3 bases, with 6 bases sitting between them. The CDR3 is 13 residues long. CDR1 and CDR2 from the germline V gene are SGDLS and YYNGEE. The CDR3 bases are TGTGCCAGCAGCGGTACTTACACCGGGGAGCTGTTTTTT. Amino acid sequence: CASSGTYTGELFF.

This chain joins TRBV10-3 and TRBJ2-5, with D tentatively TRBD1 (6 bases). Per germline, CDR1 ENHRY and CDR2 SYGVKD. Trimming shortened V by 5 bases and J by 5 bases, and 12 bases separated the two germline ends. This CDR3 is built from 13 residues. The CDR3 region is CAISPTGTETQYF. CDR3 DNA: TGTGCCATCAGTCCTACAGGGACCGAGACCCAGTACTTC.

CDR3 in amino acids: CASSFSNTEAFF. The CDR3 region has the DNA TGTGCCAGCAGCTTCAGTAACACTGAAGCTTTCTTT. The rearrangement uses TRBV5-8 and TRBJ1-1, with no clear D. V was shortened by 2 bases and J by 2 bases, with 4 bases between the two germline ends. The CDR3 sequence is 12 residues long. Looked up from germline, CDR1 is SGHTS and CDR2 is YDEGEE.

This sequence joins TRBV5-1 and TRBJ1-3; D is ambiguous. The CDR3 is made up of 12 amino acids. The V gene lost 4 bases and the J gene lost 10 bases, with 12 bases spanning the gap. Germline CDR1 is SGHRS and CDR2 is YFSETQ. CDR3 in amino acids: CASSLLGRTIYF. The DNA for the CDR3 is TGCGCCAGCAGCCTGCTCGGGAGGACCATATATTTT.

The chain employs TRBV7-8 and TRBJ2-6; D gene uncertain. There are 17 residues in the CDR3. Germline V lookup: CDR1 SGHVS, CDR2 FQNEAQ. The V gene lost 1 base and the J gene lost 0 bases, with 10 bases spanning the gap. Here the CDR3 reads CASSLVGLLSGANVLTF. CDR3 bases: TGTGCCAGCAGCTTAGTTGGCCTACTCTCTGGGGCCAACGTCCTGACTTTC.

The CDR3 spells CASSLQGWGRGANVLTF. CDR3 coding DNA: TGTGCCAGCAGCCTACAGGGGTGGGGGCGGGGGGCCAACGTCCTGACTTTC. The rearrangement uses TRBV28 and TRBJ2-6; 7 bases agree with TRBD1. The V and J ends lost 6 bases and 4 bases, in that order; junction bases with no gene match: 12. CDR3 length equals 17 residues. Germline loops: CDR1 MDHEN, CDR2 SYDVKM.

In this sample, this clone turned up once. The chain joins TRBV7-2 to TRBJ1-3; the D gene is possibly TRBD1 (5 bases). CDR1 is SGHTA and CDR2 is FQGNSA in the germline V gene. Deletions cut 1 base from V and 6 bases from J, with 10 bases between. CDR3 size: 14 residues. The CDR3 DNA reads as TGTGCCAGCAGCTTAGGGGGACTGAAAAACACCATATATTTT. This gives the protein CASSLGGLKNTIYF.

The CDR3 DNA sequence: TGTGCCAGCAGTTTAGTAGGGACCCAGTACTTC. Translated: CASSLVGTQYF. This rearrangement joins TRBV12-3 or TRBV12-4 to TRBJ2-5; D unclear. The CDR3 is 11 residues long. V gave up 1 base and J gave up 7 bases, with 4 bases separating them.

This clone was seen more than once but under ten times. The chain is built from TRBV19 and TRBJ1-4; D is perhaps TRBD1 (6 bases). This CDR3 has 15 amino acids. V was pared by 6 bases and J by 0 bases, with 11 bases between. Germline CDR1 reads LNHDA; CDR2 reads SQIVND (reference sequence). CDR3 nucleotides: TGTGCCAGTAGCCGAGGACAGTCAACTAATGAAAAACTGTTTTTT. Translating it yields CASSRGQSTNEKLFF.

CDR3 DNA: TGCAGTGCTAGTTACCTGATAGATATCTACGAGCAGTACTTC. It encodes CSASYLIDIYEQYF. The chain carries TRBV20-1 and TRBJ2-7; no definite D call. V was trimmed by 3 bases and J by 3 bases, leaving 15 bases between them. Germline CDR1 is DFQATT and CDR2 is SNEGSKA (reference sequence). The CDR3 covers 14 residues.

V gene TRBV6-2 or TRBV6-3 combines with J gene TRBJ2-7, with 9 positions matching TRBD2. The CDR3 is 17 amino acids. J was trimmed by 3 bases and V by 0 bases; bases with no gene match: 9. From germline, CDR1 is MNHEY and CDR2 SVGEGT. CDR3 protein: CASSYSGGRAVFYEQYF. CDR3 coding DNA: TGTGCCAGCAGTTACTCGGGCGGGAGGGCCGTTTTCTACGAGCAGTACTTC.

This sequence joins TRBV5-8 and TRBJ2-1; D possibly uses TRBD1 or TRBD2 (5 bases each). The CDR3 runs to 13 residues. Trimming shortened V by 1 base and J by 6 bases, and 8 bases separated the two germline ends. CDR1 and CDR2 from the germline V gene are SGHTS and YDEGEE. CDR3 sequence reads: CASSLWGSNEQFF. In DNA, the CDR3 is TGTGCCAGCAGCTTGTGGGGGAGCAATGAGCAGTTCTTC. Together with reference TRBV5-8 and TRBJ2-1, the CDR3 gives the full variable domain: EAGVTQSPTHLIKTRGQQATLRCSPISGHTSVYWYQQALGLGLQFLLWYDEGEERNRGNFPPRFSGRQFPNYSSELNVNALELEDSALYLCASSLWGSNEQFFGPGTRLTVL.

The V gene is TRBV9, the J gene TRBJ2-1, with TRBD2 matching over 8 bases. Trimming at V came to 0 bases and at J to 9 bases, leaving 5 bases not matched to a gene. This CDR3 region has 14 residues. Germline CDR1 and CDR2: SGDLS and YYNGEE. The CDR3 is CASSVVGRASEQFF. CDR3 in DNA: TGTGCCAGCAGCGTAGTCGGGAGGGCCAGTGAGCAGTTCTTC.

The chain recombines TRBV28 with TRBJ2-2, with D possibly matching TRBD1 (5 bases). The V end was cut by 3 bases, the J end by 4 bases, with 12 bases between. The CDR3 loop spans 15 amino acids. Germline CDR1 is MDHEN and CDR2 is SYDVKM. The DNA for the CDR3 is TGTGCCAGCAGTTTGGCCGCAGGGTTCACCGGGGAGCTGTTTTTT. It translates to CASSLAAGFTGELFF.

On this clone: An end of the junction differs from the germline gene, which may be a read error. This chain links TRBV4-1 with TRBJ1-1; D remains ambiguous. CDR3 size: 12 residues. CDR1 MGHRA and CDR2 YSYEKL come from the germline V gene. The CDR3 sequence is CASSQEWDRRVF. In nucleotides, the CDR3 is TGCGCCAGCAGCCAAGAATGGGATAGGAGGGTATTT.

The chain uses TRBV5-1 and TRBJ2-7; D unclear. CDR1 SGHRS and CDR2 YFSETQ come from the germline V gene. CDR3 size: 14 residues. V gave up 4 bases and J gave up 6 bases, with 17 bases separating them. CDR3: CASSPRAASTEQYF. CDR3 DNA: TGCGCCAGCAGCCCCCGCGCTGCATCAACCGAGCAGTACTTC.

V and J are TRBV27 and TRBJ2-1; D is uncertain. Per the germline V gene, CDR1 is MNHEY and CDR2 is SMNVEV (reference sequence). This CDR3 is built from 13 residues. V was cut by 5 bases and J by 1 base, with 6 bases left in between. CDR3 coding DNA: TGTGCCAGCAGTCTGGCTTCCTACAATGAGCAGTTCTTC. It codes for CASSLASYNEQFF.

As to this clone: The junction departs from the called germline gene at one end, perhaps through a read error. The sample contains more than one DNA sequence encoding this CDR3. CDR3 amino acids: CASSISSTGFGANVLTF. CDR3 DNA sequence: TGCGCTAGCAGCATCTCGTCTACAGGGTTCGGGGCCAACGTCCTGACTTTC. The gene calls are TRBV5-1 and TRBJ2-6, with D tentatively TRBD1 (6 bases). CDR3 length: 17 residues. Per the germline V gene, CDR1 is SGHRS and CDR2 is YFSETQ.

The chain has TRBV3-1 (or the pseudogene TRBV3-2) and TRBJ1-4; D unresolved. Germline V gives CDR1 LGHDT, CDR2 YNNKEL (reference sequence). The V gene lost 4 bases and the J gene lost 12 bases, with 15 bases spanning the gap. There are 13 residues in the CDR3. CDR3 sequence reads: CASSLEAGWELFF. CDR3 nucleotides: TGTGCCAGCAGCCTGGAGGCGGGTTGGGAACTGTTTTTT.